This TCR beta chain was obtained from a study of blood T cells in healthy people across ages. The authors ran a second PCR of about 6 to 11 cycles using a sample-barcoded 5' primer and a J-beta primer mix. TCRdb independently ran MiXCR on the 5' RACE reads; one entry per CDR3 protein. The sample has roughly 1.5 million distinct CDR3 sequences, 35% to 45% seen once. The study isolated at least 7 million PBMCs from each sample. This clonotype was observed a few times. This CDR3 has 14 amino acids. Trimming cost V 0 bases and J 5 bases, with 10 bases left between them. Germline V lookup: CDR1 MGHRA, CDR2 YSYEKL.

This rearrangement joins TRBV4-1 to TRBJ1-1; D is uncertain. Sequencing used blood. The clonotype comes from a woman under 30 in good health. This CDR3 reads CASSQETLGTEAFF. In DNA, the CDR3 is TGCGCCAGCAGCCAAGAAACTTTAGGTACTGAAGCTTTCTTT.